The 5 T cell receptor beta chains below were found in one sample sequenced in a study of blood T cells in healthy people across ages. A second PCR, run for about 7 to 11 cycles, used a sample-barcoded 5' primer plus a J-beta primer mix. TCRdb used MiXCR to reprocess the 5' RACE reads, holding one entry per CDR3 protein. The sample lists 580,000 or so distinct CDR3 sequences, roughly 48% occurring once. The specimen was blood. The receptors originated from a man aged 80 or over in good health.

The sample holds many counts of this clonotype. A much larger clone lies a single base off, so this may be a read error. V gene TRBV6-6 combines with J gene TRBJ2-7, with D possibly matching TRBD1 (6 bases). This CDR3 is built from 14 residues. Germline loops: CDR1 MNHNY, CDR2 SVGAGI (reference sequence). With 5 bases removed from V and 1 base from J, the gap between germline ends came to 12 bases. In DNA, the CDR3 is TGTGCCAGCAGTGATTCGAGGGGGTCCTACGAGCAGTACTTC. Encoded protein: CASSDSRGSYEQYF.

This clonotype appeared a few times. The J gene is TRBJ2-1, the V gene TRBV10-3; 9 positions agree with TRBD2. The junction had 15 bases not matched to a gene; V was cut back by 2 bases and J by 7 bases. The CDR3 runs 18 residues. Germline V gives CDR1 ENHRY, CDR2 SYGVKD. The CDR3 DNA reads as TGTGCCATCAGTGAGACGGTCTGGGCGGGGGGGCCTGGGAATGAGCAGTTCTTC. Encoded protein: CAISETVWAGGPGNEQFF.

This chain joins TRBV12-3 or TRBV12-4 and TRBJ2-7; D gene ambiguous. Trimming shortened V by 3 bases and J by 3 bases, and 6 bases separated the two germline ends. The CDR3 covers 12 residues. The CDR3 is CASSFFGYEQYF. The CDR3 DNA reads TGTGCCAGCAGTTTCTTCGGCTACGAGCAGTACTTC.

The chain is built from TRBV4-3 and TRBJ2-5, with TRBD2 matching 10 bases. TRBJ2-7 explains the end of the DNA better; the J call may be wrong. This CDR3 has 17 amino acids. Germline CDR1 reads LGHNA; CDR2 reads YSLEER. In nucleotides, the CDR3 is TGCGCCAGCAGCCAAGATCGGACTAGCGGTTTAGGAAGCGAGCAGTACTTC. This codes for CASSQDRTSGLGSEQYF.

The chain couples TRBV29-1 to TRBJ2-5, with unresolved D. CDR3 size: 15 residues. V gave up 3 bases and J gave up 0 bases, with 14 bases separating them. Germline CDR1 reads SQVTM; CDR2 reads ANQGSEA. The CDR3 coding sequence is TGCAGCGTTGAGGGGTCTCGTACTAACCAAGAGACCCAGTACTTC. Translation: CSVEGSRTNQETQYF.